This T cell receptor beta chain stems from a study of T cells in Graves' hyperthyroidism and ophthalmopathy. Amplification targeted TCR beta CDR3 regions from RNA transcripts. Initially, a first-round RT-PCR of the TCR CDR3 employed the HTBI primer set. TCRdb itself ran the multiplex PCR reads through MiXCR, one entry per CDR3 protein. The sample shows 650,000 to 700,000 distinct CDR3 sequences, roughly 17% of them seen only once. This clonotype has ten or more counts. What it binds is not known. Lactation, pregnancy, other autoimmune disease or uncontrolled infection excluded patients. Overall study results and limits: Most clonotypes expanded in thyroid above 0.001 were likewise present in blood.

This receptor was taken from a man in his fifties or sixties with Graves' hyperthyroidism. Sequenced sample: blood.

CDR3 residues: CASSPGGAGQETQYF. The CDR3 DNA reads TGTGCCAGCAGCCCAGGGGGCGCGGGACAAGAGACCCAGTACTTC. The gene calls are TRBV6-2 or TRBV6-3 and TRBJ2-5; 8 positions agree with TRBD1. This CDR3 has 15 residues. Losses at the gene ends were 6 bases for V and 2 bases for J; bases not matched to a gene: 8. The germline V gene has CDR1 MNHEY and CDR2 SVGEGT.